The 3 T cell receptor beta chains presented below share a single source sample, sequenced in a study of blood T cell repertoires in COVID-19. Assay: immunoSEQ multiplex PCR; the TCRdb copy retains only in-frame clones and omits some. The data show about 87,000 clones, more than 75% seen once. Sequencing was carried out using peripheral blood. These receptor sequences come from a human donor with acute or convalescent COVID-19. The donor label of this sample is uncertain.

The J gene is TRBJ1-1, the V gene TRBV5-1; no definite D call. Looked up from germline, CDR1 is SGHRS and CDR2 is YFSETQ. The CDR3 contains 17 residues. The germline V and J ends were trimmed by 3 bases and 2 bases, with 20 bases remaining between them. The CDR3 sequence: CASSSRTRPLGNTEAFF. For the CDR3, the DNA is TGCGCCAGCAGCTCTAGAACGCGGCCTCTGGGTAACACTGAAGCTTTCTTT.

This clone was seen only once. DNA for the CDR3: TGTGCGACAGAGTCGAACTATGGCTACACCTTC. Protein: CATESNYGYTF. V and J are TRBV6-5 and TRBJ1-2; a weak D match, TRBD1 (5 bases). The germline V gene encodes CDR1 MNHEY and CDR2 SVGAGI. The CDR3 is 11 amino acids.

The chain joins TRBV3-1 (or the pseudogene TRBV3-2) to TRBJ1-6; D is uncertain. CDR3 length: 14 amino acids. V was pared by 4 bases and J by 7 bases, with 11 bases between. The germline CDR1 and CDR2 sequences are LGHDT and YNNKEL (reference sequence). This chain's CDR3 is CASSPTEVNSPLHF. CDR3 nucleotide sequence: TGTGCCAGCAGCCCCACCGAGGTAAATTCACCCCTCCACTTT.